This section outlines one T cell receptor (beta chain) sequence together with its context. Its specificity is not known. Germline CDR1 is DFQATT and CDR2 is SNEGSKA (reference sequence). V was pared by 0 bases and J by 0 bases, with 12 bases between. The CDR3 has 16 residues. This record belongs to a study of response to subunit inactivated influenza vaccine. Findings of the study overall: Seasonal influenza vaccination, on each occasion, was suggested by the authors to recruit few new T cells.

MiXCR, run by TCRdb on the RT-PCR reads, gives a single entry per CDR3 protein. This table holds under 950,000 distinct CDR3 sequences, approximately 22% found once. The specimen was PBMCs from blood, collected 4 to 6 days after vaccination. The J gene is TRBJ2-1, the V gene TRBV20-1; D ambiguous. The TCR comes from a man aged 45-65 years who received an inactivated influenza vaccine. The CDR3 DNA reads as TGCAGTGCTAGAGATCTCGAGGAGAGCTCCTACAATGAGCAGTTCTTC. Its translation is CSARDLEESSYNEQFF.